Detailed here is one TCR beta chain. Its antigen is unidentified. This sample was taken from a study of blood T cells in healthy people across ages. For the study at large: Template switching picked up about one barcoded beta molecule for each two T cells. General study results and limits: Diversity of TCR beta correlated strongly with naive T cell percentage. Estimates based on one million T cells were treated as lower bounds.

Germline values: CDR1 SGHRS, CDR2 YFSETQ. This CDR3 is built from 15 residues. The use of a sample-barcoded 5' primer and a J-beta primer mix characterized a second PCR of roughly 7 to 11 cycles. Using its own MiXCR run on the 5' RACE reads, TCRdb lists one record per CDR3 protein. The table has some 750,000 distinct CDR3 sequences, 22% seen once; the top ten hold around a fifth. Samples each had at least 5 micrograms of total RNA extracted. The chain links TRBV5-1 to TRBJ2-5; D gene ambiguous. TRBJ2-1 explains the end of the DNA better; the J call may be wrong. The source of this sequence is an older man in good health. Sequenced: blood. CDR3 in amino acids: CASSLEGRSGNEQFF. The CDR3 nucleotides are TGCGCCAGCAGCTTGGAGGGTAGATCGGGCAATGAGCAGTTCTTC.